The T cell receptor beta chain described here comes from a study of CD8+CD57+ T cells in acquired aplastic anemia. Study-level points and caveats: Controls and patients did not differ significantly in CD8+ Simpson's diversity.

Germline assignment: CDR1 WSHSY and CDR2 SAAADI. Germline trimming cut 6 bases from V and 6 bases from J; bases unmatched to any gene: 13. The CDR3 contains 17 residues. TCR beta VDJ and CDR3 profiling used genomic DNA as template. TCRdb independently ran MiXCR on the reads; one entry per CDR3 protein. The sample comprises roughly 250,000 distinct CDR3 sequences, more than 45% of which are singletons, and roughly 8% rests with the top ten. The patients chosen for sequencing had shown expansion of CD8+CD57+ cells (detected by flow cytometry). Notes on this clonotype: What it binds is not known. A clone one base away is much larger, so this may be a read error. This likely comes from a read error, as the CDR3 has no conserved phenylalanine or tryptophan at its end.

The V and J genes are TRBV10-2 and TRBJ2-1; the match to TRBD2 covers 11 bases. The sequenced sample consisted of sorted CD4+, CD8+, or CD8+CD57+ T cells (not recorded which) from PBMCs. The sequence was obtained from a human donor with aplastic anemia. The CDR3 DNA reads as TGCGCCAGCAGCACACGACAAATAGCGGGAGGGGGCAATGAGCAGTTCCTC. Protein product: CASSTRQIAGGGNEQFL.